What follows is one T cell receptor beta chain and its context. The target of this receptor is not known. No base-level quality is on record; no much larger clone is a single base apart. The library came from PCR. TCRdb lists the instrument as Illumina HiSeq 4000. Preparation of bulk TCR libraries followed a previously described approach, with the TCR primers listed in Table S5. Total RNA was purified with the Qiagen AllPrep DNA/RNA kit. Before analysis, reads from multiple sequencing runs of the same library were pooled. Regarding the original processing steps: Reads were retained only if their TCR constant sequence matched exactly, and those retained reads were trimmed to 150 nt and grouped according to their 12-nt molecular barcodes. Within each barcode group, reads were sub-clustered at a 15% Levenshtein threshold, and quality-weighted consensus sequences were built per RNA molecule. Non-functional sequences were filtered out, along with any lower-count sequence sitting one edit away from another sequence. Based on a fit of two negative binomial distributions, barcode sub-clusters having less than 20% of the maximum read count were discarded. TCRdb reprocessed the public reads (quality trimming at Q25 with fastp, clone calling with MiXCR) and kept in-frame beta chains. Rows with a matching CDR3 protein are joined into one entry that keeps the most common DNA and genes. The V and J calls and clone size come from TCRdb's table, not from the authors' own analysis. The sample data list some 93,000 distinct CDR3 sequences, and 21% of these were observed just once. Jointly, the top ten make up about 1% of the sample.

These data belong to a study of molecular identifiers for immune sequencing clone quantification (dated by TCRdb to the late 2010s). Some background on the complete study: For a replicate experiment, the RNA from either roughly 18,000 or 92,000 naive CD8 T cells was divided into five aliquots, and four of those aliquots went on to sequencing. This methods study benchmarked molecular-identifier clustering-based TCR repertoire sequencing (MIDCIRS) and TCR RNA copy counting, using CD8 T cells to do so. General conclusions and limits of the study: Spiked-in Jurkat TCR RNA equal to a single cell's worth was reported to be detectable even within 1,100,000 naive CD8 T cells. In CMV-specific effector cells, clones with more than 20 RNA copies accounted for over 99% of molecules, whereas in naive cells such clones accounted for under 1%. Without barcode sub-clustering, chimeric consensus sequences inflated TCR diversity; chimeras reached as high as 47%. Highly expanded clone sizes could be underestimated if identical TCR molecules share a barcode. Modeling estimated about 3.3 recovered TCR RNA copies per cell, compared with 9.5 to 10 by digital PCR, which implies roughly 30% capture efficiency. Naive libraries contained spiked-in Jurkat TCR RNA (more than nine copies' worth), which is not part of the donor repertoire.

Based on the germline V gene, the CDR1 and CDR2 sequences are MGHRA and YSYEKL. The CDR3 goes from the cysteine to the phenylalanine over 16 residues. Only the CDR3 part of the read is kept: 48 bases, read in frame from the first base. Compared with germline, V lacks 2 bases and J lacks 4 bases; bases without a gene match: 3. Libraries of naive CD8 T cells were built from about 20,000 to 1,000,000 sorted cells, with 10%, 30% or 50% of the purified RNA used. On a BD FACSAria II, naive CD8 T cells were FACS-sorted as CD8+CD4-CCR7+CD45RA+ and collected into RLT Plus buffer. Detection sensitivity was tested by spiking Jurkat RNA equal to approximately 9 TCR copies' worth into samples containing roughly 17,000-1,000,000 naive CD8 T cells. Enrichment of CD8 T cells was done with RosetteSep CD8+ T Cell Enrichment Cocktail plus Ficoll-Paque, and ACK red cell lysis came afterward.

The sequence links TRBV4-1 to TRBJ2-5; 14 bases in the junction line up with TRBD2. The sequence derives from a human donor in good health. Some libraries in this study had Jurkat cell RNA spiked in. The specimen sequenced was naive CD8+ T cells from blood, with Jurkat cell RNA spiked in. What the cell subset or site label conveys for this sample: FACS-sorted CD8+CD4-CCR7+CD45RA+ naive T cells. The CDR3 protein sequence reads: CASSQRLAGGPETQYF. The nucleotide sequence reads TGCGCCAGCAGCCAACGACTAGCGGGGGGGCCAGAGACCCAGTACTTC.